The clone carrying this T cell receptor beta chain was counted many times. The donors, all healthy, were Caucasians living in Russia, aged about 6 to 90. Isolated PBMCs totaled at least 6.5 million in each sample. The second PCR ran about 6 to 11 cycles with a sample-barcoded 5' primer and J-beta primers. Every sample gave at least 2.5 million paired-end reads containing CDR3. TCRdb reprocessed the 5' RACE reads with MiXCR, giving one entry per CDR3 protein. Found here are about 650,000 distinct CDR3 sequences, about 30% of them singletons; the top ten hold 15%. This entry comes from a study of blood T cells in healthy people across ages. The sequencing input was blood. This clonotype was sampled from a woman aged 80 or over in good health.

DNA for the CDR3: TGTGCCAGCAGTTCATTTAATTCAGGGGGCGCCGAGTCCTACGAGCAGTACTTC. Its protein is CASSSFNSGGAESYEQYF. V is TRBV2 and J is TRBJ2-7, with 8 bases identical to TRBD1. J was trimmed by 1 base and V by 5 bases; bases with no gene match: 16. The CDR3 length is 18 residues. Germline values: CDR1 SNHLY, CDR2 FYNNEI.